This T cell receptor (beta chain) was sequenced for a study of shared clonotypes between healthy human individuals. Study outcomes and limitations: The four-donor shared clonotypes exceeded non-shared clonotypes in generation probability, with non-shared ones scoring lower.

V lost 2 bases and J 8 bases, leaving 13 bases between the germline ends. CDR1 is MNHEY, CDR2 SVGAGI, per germline. This CDR3 comprises 14 residues. Original analysis: Filtering of immunoSEQ junctional sequences could not match full-length read filtering. Measured with immunoSEQ multiplex PCR; TCRdb has only the in-frame clones, and not every one. Clone size and V and J calls were adopted from that table, with D and trimming inferred from the DNA. The repertoire holds about 730,000 clones, roughly two thirds seen once, with under 2% in the top ten. As for this clone: What it binds is not known.

The sequencing sample was made of memory CD4+ T cells sorted from blood. The subset denotes: CD45RA-negative fraction. The source is a woman between 25 and 40 years old in good health. The chain carries TRBV6-5 and TRBJ2-1; weak D call: TRBD2 (5 bases). The DNA of the CDR3 is TGTGCCAGCAGTTACGGGCTAGCAGGCGATGAGCAGTTCTTC. Translated, it gives CASSYGLAGDEQFF.